Many counts were recorded for the clone carrying this TCR beta chain. What it binds is unknown. Making use of molecular barcodes, quantitative 5'-RACE generated TCR beta libraries. TCRdb ran MiXCR on the 5' RACE reads and lists one entry per CDR3 protein. The top ten hold 3% to 4.5% of the sample, which has roughly 490,000 distinct CDR3 sequences, under 5.5% seen once. Germline V gene data show CDR1 as SGHAT and CDR2 as FQNNGV. V lost 4 bases to trimming and J lost 9 bases; unmatched junction nucleotides: 8. The length of the CDR3 is 16 residues. This specimen comes from a study of CD8 T cells in ankylosing spondylitis. Findings and caveats of the study: The disease-linked clones had a CD8+ phenotype and low blood frequencies. Disease-associated clones were reportedly significantly overrepresented in matched ankylosing spondylitis synovial fluid. Some of these motif variants have turned up before, in reports on reactive arthritis synovial fluid and blood. The study identified a TCR beta motif of several highly homologous variants that appeared characteristic of ankylosing spondylitis blood.

Sequencing used blood, either unsorted or a sorted T cell fraction (not recorded which). The chain links TRBV11-2 to TRBJ2-3; 15 bases align to TRBD2. The sequence came from a male donor with ankylosing spondylitis. The CDR3 DNA sequence: TGTGCCAGCAGCTCCTGGACTAGCGGGGGGGTTATGACGCAGTATTTT. Translation: CASSSWTSGGVMTQYF.